These T cell receptor beta chains were read from a single sample in a study of blood T cell repertoires in COVID-19. TCRdb keeps only in-frame clones here, not all; method: immunoSEQ multiplex PCR. The sample lists approximately 75,000 clones; roughly 84% were seen once. The sample taken for sequencing was peripheral blood. These receptors were collected from a man aged 25 to 40 with COVID-19, enrolled during active disease. Each CDR3 is given with its conserved first and last residue. Each record gives: D gene, V gene, clone size, J gene, CDR3 protein, CDR3 DNA. A D gene is named only where the DNA matches it firmly. Clone size is not always given. Where it is, it says once, few, many or a class for expanded clones.

TRBD2	TRBV28	NA	TRBJ2-7	CASGPSGISEQYF	TGTGCCAGCGGTCCTAGCGGAATTTCCGAGCAGTACTTC
TRBD2	TRBV28	NA	TRBJ2-7	CASSLGAAGGPYEQYF	TGTGCCAGCAGTTTGGGGGCGGCGGGGGGACCCTACGAGCAGTACTTC
TRBD1	TRBV6-1	NA	TRBJ2-7	CASSEIQGAELSYEQYF	TGTGCCAGCAGTGAAATCCAGGGGGCAGAGCTCTCCTACGAGCAGTACTTC
TRBD1	TRBV6-1	NA	TRBJ1-5	CASSETGSGNQPQHF	TGTGCCAGCAGTGAGACAGGGTCCGGGAATCAGCCCCAGCATTTT
TRBD1	TRBV7-3	NA	TRBJ1-2	CASSAGQGYGYTF	TGTGCCAGCAGCGCCGGACAGGGCTATGGCTACACCTTC
NA	TRBV18	NA	TRBJ1-1	CASSPSGNTEAFF	TGTGCCAGCTCACCATCGGGGAACACTGAAGCTTTCTTT
NA	TRBV24-1	NA	TRBJ1-1	CATSARGSEAFF	TGTGCCACCAGTGCTCGGGGATCGGAAGCTTTCTTT
TRBD1	TRBV4-2	NA	TRBJ1-2	CASRSDRVGHGYTF	TGTGCCAGCAGGTCGGACAGGGTCGGTCATGGCTACACCTTC
NA	TRBV5-6	NA	TRBJ1-5	CASSYRDTHQPQHF	TGTGCCAGCAGCTACCGGGACACCCATCAGCCCCAGCATTTT
NA	TRBV5-1	NA	TRBJ1-1	CASSLVPVKNTEAFF	TGCGCCAGCAGCTTGGTACCAGTTAAGAACACTGAAGCTTTCTTT
NA	TRBV18	NA	TRBJ1-2	CASSPPGLNGYTF	TGTGCCAGCTCACCACCGGGCCTTAATGGCTACACCTTC
TRBD1	TRBV20-1	NA	TRBJ2-7	CSATTGDEQYF	TGCAGTGCTACAACAGGGGACGAGCAGTACTTC
NA	TRBV5-4	few	TRBJ1-1	CASSRGGEPSAFF	TGTGCCAGCAGCCGCGGGGGGGAGCCCAGTGCTTTCTTT
NA	TRBV30	NA	TRBJ1-3	CAWRPGMSSGNTIYF	TGTGCCTGGAGGCCGGGGATGAGCTCTGGAAACACCATATATTTT
NA	TRBV7-9	NA	TRBJ2-7	CASSLVPRGSYEQYF	TGTGCCAGCAGCTTAGTCCCCAGAGGCTCCTACGAGCAGTACTTC
NA	TRBV6-1	NA	TRBJ1-2	CASSESGGVGYGYTF	TGTGCCAGCAGTGAGTCTGGGGGCGTCGGCTATGGCTACACCTTC
TRBD1	TRBV11-3	few	TRBJ2-7	CASSVTGGTYEQYF	TGTGCCAGCAGCGTGACAGGGGGTACCTACGAGCAGTACTTC
TRBD2	TRBV25-1	NA	TRBJ2-5	CASSSWGGGETQYF	TGTGCCAGCAGTTCCTGGGGGGGTGGGGAGACCCAGTACTTC
NA	TRBV18	once	TRBJ1-6	CASSPRSPGMNSPLHF	TGTGCCAGCTCACCACGATCTCCGGGAATGAATTCACCCCTCCACTTT
TRBD2	TRBV7-3	NA	TRBJ2-5	CASSSTSGSQETQYF	TGTGCCAGCAGCTCGACTAGCGGGAGCCAAGAGACCCAGTACTTC
TRBD1	TRBV5-6	once	TRBJ1-5	CASSWGQGAYQPQHF	TGTGCCAGCAGCTGGGGACAGGGGGCTTATCAGCCCCAGCATTTT
NA	TRBV12-3/TRBV12-4	NA	TRBJ1-1	CASSSRGKEAFF	TGTGCCAGCAGTTCCAGGGGAAAAGAAGCTTTCTTT
TRBD1	TRBV4-2	NA	TRBJ2-2	CASSRNVGTGGAIGELFF	TGTGCCAGCAGCCGCAATGTCGGGACAGGGGGCGCCATCGGGGAGCTGTTTTTT
NA	TRBV19	NA	TRBJ1-5	CASSWESTRNQPQHF	TGTGCCAGTAGTTGGGAGTCAACAAGAAATCAGCCCCAGCATTTT
NA	TRBV9	NA	TRBJ2-5	CASSAGRTHQETQYF	TGTGCCAGCAGCGCTGGCCGGACTCACCAAGAGACCCAGTACTTC
NA	TRBV6-5	NA	TRBJ1-1	CASSYSIRGGTEAFF	TGTGCCAGCAGTTACTCGATTCGGGGGGGCACTGAAGCTTTCTTT
NA	TRBV28	NA	TRBJ2-1	CASSPNFGAHNSYNEQFF	TGTGCCAGCAGTCCGAACTTTGGGGCCCATAACTCCTACAATGAGCAGTTCTTC
NA	TRBV9	many	TRBJ2-5	CASSLGEGEVETQYF	TGTGCCAGCAGCCTTGGAGAGGGAGAGGTGGAGACCCAGTACTTC
NA	TRBV28	NA	TRBJ1-5	CASSLMGGIVGNQPQHF	TGTGCCAGCAGTCTTATGGGGGGGATCGTGGGCAATCAGCCCCAGCATTTT
NA	TRBV28	NA	TRBJ2-7	CASTTREWSSYEQYF	TGTGCCAGCACCACTCGCGAGTGGAGCTCCTACGAGCAGTACTTC
NA	TRBV9	NA	TRBJ1-3	CASSVAWTPSSGNTIYF	TGTGCCAGCAGCGTAGCGTGGACACCCAGCTCTGGAAACACCATATATTTT
NA	TRBV10-3	NA	TRBJ2-1	CAISDSYNEQFF	TGTGCCATCAGTGACTCTTACAATGAGCAGTTCTTC